The 19 T cell receptor beta chains given below trace back to one sample, sequenced in a study of Ad26.COV2.S vaccination and SARS-CoV-2 variants. Treatment meaning: some 20 received Ad26.COV2.S at low or high dose, single or two shots; about five received placebo; per-sample allocation not given. Repertoires come from day 63 after the first vaccine or placebo injection. The protocol was immunoSEQ multiplex PCR, while the TCRdb copy is restricted to in-frame clones and leaves out a portion. This sample carries 250,000 to 300,000 clones, over 75% of them seen once, and the ten largest clones take under 4%. Sample: peripheral blood, taken in a trial of Ad26.COV2.S vaccine versus placebo. These receptors were obtained from a person between 18 and 59 years old who received the Ad26.COV2.S COVID-19 vaccine or a placebo.

V gene TRBV4-2 combines with J gene TRBJ1-4, with D uncertain. V shed 0 bases and J shed 2 bases, with 16 bases lying between them. This CDR3 spans 18 amino acids. The germline gives CDR1 LGHNA, CDR2 YNFKEQ. CDR3 in amino acids: CASSQEGGIRGTNEKLFF. DNA for the CDR3: TGTGCCAGCAGCCAAGAGGGAGGGATCCGCGGGACTAATGAAAAACTGTTTTTT.

Regarding this clone: The sample carries other DNA sequences with the same CDR3. The rearrangement links TRBV30 to TRBJ1-1, with no clear D. The CDR3 contains 12 residues. The V end lost 0 bases, the J end lost 5 bases, and 7 bases lay between the germline ends. Germline-derived CDR1 and CDR2 are GTSNPN and SVGIG (reference sequence). The CDR3 DNA reads as TGTGCCTGGAGTGTACGGGTTACTGAAGCTTTCTTT. Translation: CAWSVRVTEAFF.

The count of this clone is one. The rearrangement joins TRBV18 to TRBJ1-4; TRBD1 is a possible D gene (5 bases). Germline V lookup: CDR1 KGHSH, CDR2 LQKENI. The CDR3 length is 13 residues. Trimming removed 3 bases at V and 14 bases at J, with 16 bases between. The CDR3 region has the DNA TGTGCCAGCTCACCCGCTACTGCGGGGGGGCTGTTTTTT. Residues: CASSPATAGGLFF.

This sequence joins TRBV29-1 and TRBJ2-7; D not certain. Deletions cut 6 bases from V and 0 bases from J, with 9 bases between. The germline CDR1 and CDR2 sequences are SQVTM and ANQGSEA. The CDR3 contains 12 residues. The CDR3 DNA reads TGCAGCGTAGTCGAGAGCTCCTACGAGCAGTACTTC. It translates to CSVVESSYEQYF.

Concerning this clone: Distinct nucleotide sequences in the sample also encode this CDR3. The chain recombines TRBV7-9 with TRBJ1-2; D may be TRBD1 (6 bases). The ends were cut back, 5 bases at V and 5 bases at J, with 12 bases in the middle. The CDR3 length is 13 residues. Looked up from germline, CDR1 is SEHNR and CDR2 is FQNEAQ (reference sequence). The CDR3 region is CASSPGQRYGYTF. The CDR3 region has the DNA TGTGCCAGCAGCCCAGGACAGAGATATGGCTACACCTTC.

This clone was seen a single time. This chain joins TRBV18 and TRBJ1-1, with D uncertain. The CDR3 length is 14 residues. Germline CDR1 is KGHSH and CDR2 is LQKENI. Trimming removed 4 bases from V and 2 bases from J, with 11 bases in between. CDR3 sequence reads: CASSQNLDNTEAFF. The CDR3 DNA reads TGTGCCAGCTCACAAAACCTAGATAACACTGAAGCTTTCTTT.

The rearrangement joins TRBV5-1 to TRBJ2-2, with 7 positions matching TRBD2. J gave up 2 bases and V 2 bases, and 3 bases lay outside the gene matches. Germline V gene sequence: CDR1 SGHRS, CDR2 YFSETQ. The CDR3 is 15 amino acids. CDR3 sequence (DNA): TGCGCCAGCAGCTTCCGACTAGCCAACACCGGGGAGCTGTTTTTT. Translation: CASSFRLANTGELFF.

The chain employs TRBV6-5 and TRBJ1-2; no firm D call. There are 14 residues in the CDR3. Germline V lookup: CDR1 MNHEY, CDR2 SVGAGI. V lost 4 bases, J lost 3 bases, and 12 bases lay in between. CDR3 DNA: TGTGCCAGCAGTTTGCTAGGGCCCGACTATGGCTACACCTTC. Amino acid sequence: CASSLLGPDYGYTF.

This chain uses TRBV7-9 with TRBJ2-7, with 7 bases matching TRBD1. Trimming at V came to 2 bases and at J to 0 bases, leaving 1 base not matched to a gene. The V gene's germline CDR1 is SEHNR and CDR2 FQNEAQ (reference sequence). The CDR3 extends over 14 amino acids. The CDR3 reads CASSLQGVSYEQYF. The CDR3 region has the DNA TGTGCCAGCAGCTTACAGGGGGTCTCCTACGAGCAGTACTTC.

This chain connects TRBV6-2 or TRBV6-3 to TRBJ2-3, with 10 bases fitting TRBD1. This CDR3 is 16 amino acids long. J gave up 3 bases and V 2 bases, and 5 bases lay outside the gene matches. Germline-derived CDR1 and CDR2 are MNHEY and SVGEGT. In DNA form, the CDR3 reads TGTGCCAGCAGTTACGTGGGGACAGGGGTTACAGATACGCAGTATTTT. It translates to CASSYVGTGVTDTQYF.

This clone was counted once. The sample has other DNA sequences that encode this CDR3 too. The chain has TRBV29-1 and TRBJ2-3; a weak D match, TRBD2 (5 bases). Germline V CDR1 and CDR2: SQVTM, ANQGSEA. Between the trimmed V and J ends, which lost 7 bases and 7 bases, there was a span of 12 bases. This CDR3 region has 11 residues. CDR3 in DNA: TGCAGCGATGCAGACGGGAATACGCAGTATTTT. This encodes CSDADGNTQYF.

This clone was detected once. J is TRBJ2-1 and V is TRBV3-1 (or the pseudogene TRBV3-2); weak D call: TRBD2 (5 bases). Trimming pared 5 bases from V and 8 bases from J, leaving 13 bases between. Germline loops: CDR1 LGHDT, CDR2 YNNKEL (reference sequence). The CDR3 spans 13 residues. This CDR3 reads CASSWWERDEQFF. The CDR3 nucleotides read TGTGCCAGCAGCTGGTGGGAGAGGGATGAGCAGTTCTTC.

The chain couples TRBV10-3 to TRBJ2-2, with TRBD2 as a possible D gene (5 bases). CDR1 is ENHRY and CDR2 is SYGVKD in the germline V gene. V dropped 8 bases and J dropped 0 bases, with 13 bases sitting between them. The CDR3 totals 15 residues. The chain's CDR3 is CAIFPDYSNTGELFF. The CDR3 DNA reads as TGTGCCATCTTTCCCGACTATTCGAACACCGGGGAGCTGTTTTTT.

V gene TRBV18 combines with J gene TRBJ1-5; 12 bases agree with TRBD1. Per germline, CDR1 KGHSH and CDR2 LQKENI. The V gene end was trimmed by 6 bases and the J gene end by 6 bases; junction bases not matched to a gene: 9. This CDR3 is 16 amino acids long. In nucleotides, the CDR3 is TGTGCCAGCTCTTTGGGACAGGGGGCGACTCGTCAGCCCCAGCATTTT. Its protein product is CASSLGQGATRQPQHF. Full variable domain (remainder filled in from reference TRBV18 and TRBJ1-5): NAGVMQNPRHLVRRRGQEARLRCSPMKGHSHVYWYRQLPEEGLKFMVYLQKENIIDESGMPKERFSAEFPKEGPSILRIQQVVRGDSAAYFCASSLGQGATRQPQHFGDGTRLSIL.

This chain uses TRBV5-1 with TRBJ2-3, with D possibly TRBD1 on 6 matching bases. Germline loops: CDR1 SGHRS, CDR2 YFSETQ. The V end lost 6 bases, the J end lost 0 bases, and 11 bases lay between the germline ends. The CDR3 length is 14 residues. The DNA for the CDR3 is TGCGCCAGCACTATGGGGGCTAGCACAGATACGCAGTATTTT. Translation gives CASTMGASTDTQYF.

The chain combines TRBV7-2 with TRBJ1-4, with D uncertain. The V gene's germline CDR1 is SGHTA and CDR2 FQGNSA. The CDR3 sequence is 13 residues long. The V end was cut by 2 bases, the J end by 5 bases, with 6 bases between. CDR3 nucleotide sequence: TGTGCCAGCAGCTTATGGTACAATGAAAAACTGTTTTTT. It is translated as CASSLWYNEKLFF.

V and J are TRBV27 and TRBJ1-1; no clear D gene. V lost 6 bases, J lost 4 bases, and 15 bases lay in between. CDR1 and CDR2 (germline): MNHEY, SMNVEV (reference sequence). There are 14 residues in the CDR3. The DNA for the CDR3 is TGTGCCAGCAGCTTTGACGAATCGGGCACTGAAGCTTTCTTT. It encodes CASSFDESGTEAFF.

V and J are TRBV11-2 and TRBJ2-7; unclear D gene. CDR3 size: 13 residues. CDR1 is SGHAT and CDR2 is FQNNGV in the germline V gene. V was pared by 3 bases and J by 3 bases, with 9 bases between. Here the CDR3 reads CASSFPGRYEQYF. CDR3 nucleotides: TGTGCCAGCAGCTTTCCCGGCCGCTACGAGCAGTACTTC. The full variable domain, completed using reference TRBV11-2 and TRBJ2-7, is EAGVAQSPRYKIIEKRQSVAFWCNPISGHATLYWYQQILGQGPKLLIQFQNNGVVDDSQLPKDRFSAERLKGVDSTLKIQPAKLEDSAVYLCASSFPGRYEQYFGPGTRLTVT.

The V and J genes are TRBV5-1 and TRBJ1-1; the D is unclear. CDR1 and CDR2 (germline): SGHRS, YFSETQ. The CDR3 is made up of 15 amino acids. With 4 bases removed from V and 1 base from J, the gap between germline ends came to 14 bases. DNA of the CDR3: TGCGCCAGCAGCCTGGGATTCTTAGGGAACACTGAAGCTTTCTTT. The encoded protein is CASSLGFLGNTEAFF.